This is a list of T cell receptor beta chains from one sample in a study of shared clonotypes between healthy human individuals. Libraries were prepared by immunoSEQ multiplex PCR; TCRdb keeps only in-frame clonotypes and omits some of them. In the table there are 2 million to 2.5 million clones, approximately 90% of which are singletons. The sequenced sample consisted of naive CD4+ T cells from PBMCs. The source of these receptors is a man between 18 and 35 years old in good health. Some clones in this sample may be carry-over from other donors' samples. CDR3s include the opening cysteine and the closing phenylalanine or tryptophan. A D gene is named only where the DNA matches it firmly.

j_gene	v_gene	d_gene	CDR3aa
TRBJ2-1	TRBV10-3	TRBD1	CAIKGTAKTYNEQFF
TRBJ1-2	TRBV29-1	-	CSVEVVSWDYGYTF
TRBJ2-7	TRBV5-1	-	CASNAVEETGKEEQYF
TRBJ2-7	TRBV5-6	TRBD1	CASSHGTGAIYEQYF
TRBJ2-1	TRBV7-2	TRBD2	CASSQGLAVNEQFF
TRBJ2-1	TRBV18	TRBD2	CASSPPSGRGYNEQFF
TRBJ1-1	TRBV19	TRBD1	CASSTSGTVNTEAFF
TRBJ1-1	TRBV27	-	CARAGNTEAFF
TRBJ2-1	TRBV7-8	TRBD2	CASSLVGGSNEQFF
TRBJ1-1	TRBV29-1	TRBD1	CSVSGTAGPFF
TRBJ2-3	TRBV6-1	TRBD1	CASSVPTGGFTDTQYF
TRBJ2-3	TRBV7-3	-	CASSLEGSTQYF
TRBJ2-5	TRBV28	TRBD1	CASSLYRTGGQETQYF
TRBJ2-3	TRBV4-2	TRBD2	CASIQPLQARGLAGAWRDTDTQYF
TRBJ1-5	TRBV27	-	CASSSARAPGNQPQHF
TRBJ2-7	TRBV2	-	CASSKNPSSYEQYF
TRBJ2-7	TRBV10-2	TRBD1	CASSEPGQGPYEQYF
TRBJ2-2	TRBV19	TRBD2	CASSTLYTSGRQSGELFF
TRBJ1-2	TRBV11-2	-	CASSSGTWGYTF
TRBJ2-1	TRBV7-3	-	CASSPKRDSENEQFF
TRBJ2-3	TRBV11-3	TRBD1	CASSQGQIATDTQYF
TRBJ2-3	TRBV4-3	TRBD2	CASSQELPSGRLSTDTQYF
TRBJ2-5	TRBV11-2	-	CASSLDNPGWETQYF
TRBJ1-4	TRBV25-1	-	CASSDRGRGDEKLFF
TRBJ2-1	TRBV5-1	-	CASSRDQSDYNEQFF
TRBJ2-3	TRBV7-9	TRBD1	CASNRGGRGTDTQYF
TRBJ1-3	TRBV4-1	-	CASSQRNTGNTIYF
TRBJ1-2	TRBV6-1	TRBD1	CASSETGQEGIGYTF
TRBJ2-1	TRBV4-2	-	CASSQDPYNEQFF
TRBJ2-7	TRBV27	TRBD1	CASSLSNRGLPYEQYF
TRBJ1-5	TRBV28	-	CASSLGSFSQPQHF
TRBJ2-3	TRBV18	TRBD2	CASSPTASGRGTDTQYF
TRBJ1-2	TRBV6-5	-	CASSYLPGLWYGYTF
TRBJ2-7	TRBV2	-	CASSFNRGGTYEQYF
TRBJ1-2	TRBV5-1	-	CASSLPTWETSVSVGYTF
TRBJ2-3	TRBV9	-	CASSVWGDGVGTDTQYF
TRBJ2-1	TRBV27	-	CASSLTGGDAFVANEQFF
TRBJ2-7	TRBV6-1	TRBD1	CASRGTATSYEQYF
TRBJ2-5	TRBV5-8	-	CASSLLSGPPQETQYF
TRBJ1-2	TRBV7-9	-	CASSFNGGRLYGYTF
TRBJ2-1	TRBV10-3	-	CAIKSGTYNEQFF
TRBJ1-2	TRBV6-5	TRBD1	CASSYLTGAGGYTF
TRBJ2-5	TRBV28	-	CASSMPPGLLGVEQYF
TRBJ2-2	TRBV5-4	-	CASSELGNTGELFF
TRBJ2-7	TRBV5-4	-	CASSRNSHYEQYF